These 15 T cell receptor beta chains originate from one sample sequenced in a study of monozygotic twins with inflammatory bowel disease. Reanalyzing the 5' RACE reads, TCRdb keeps one entry per CDR3 protein, without DNA. Recorded here are approximately 420,000 distinct CDR3 sequences; the top ten clones represent 2% to 2.5%. The sequencing input was blood. These receptors were obtained from a human donor with ulcerative colitis or Crohn's disease, or a healthy co-twin of an affected twin (not recorded which).

The J gene is TRBJ2-7, the V gene TRBV10-2; TCRdb calls TRBD2, which cannot be checked without DNA. This CDR3 comprises 12 residues. Germline V gives CDR1 WSHSY, CDR2 SAAADI. CDR3 loop: CASTSGVYEQYF.

J is TRBJ2-7 and V is TRBV28; the TCRdb D gene call, TRBD2, has no DNA to confirm it. The CDR3 loop spans 17 amino acids. CDR1 MDHEN and CDR2 SYDVKM come from the germline V gene. CDR3 protein: CVSSPPEEGLLSYEQYF.

The gene calls are TRBV5-4 and TRBJ2-1; as DNA is missing, the TRBD2 call by TCRdb cannot be tested. This CDR3 comprises 15 residues. Germline V CDR1 and CDR2: SGHNT, YYREEE (reference sequence). The CDR3 is CASSLDSGAYNEQFF.

This sequence joins TRBV7-9 and TRBJ2-7; absent DNA, TCRdb's TRBD1 call cannot be checked. CDR3 length: 15 amino acids. Germline assignment: CDR1 SEHNR and CDR2 FQNEAQ (reference sequence). The CDR3 spells CASSYTGTGGSEQYF.

V and J are TRBV2 and TRBJ2-7. The CDR3 loop spans 14 amino acids. Germline V gene sequence: CDR1 SNHLY, CDR2 FYNNEI. The CDR3 loop reads CASSERLINYEQYF.

The chain joins TRBV7-2 to TRBJ1-4; TCRdb lists TRBD1, though no DNA is available to test this call. The CDR3 sequence is 16 residues long. The V gene's germline CDR1 is SGHTA and CDR2 FQGNSA. CDR3 sequence: CASSLGGVATNEKLFF.

The genes are TRBV5-1 and TRBJ2-1; no DNA is available, so the TRBD2 call from TCRdb remains unchecked. The germline V gene encodes CDR1 SGHRS and CDR2 YFSETQ. The length of the CDR3 is 18 residues. The CDR3: CASSSNPPGLAGIHEQFF. The full variable domain, completed using reference TRBV5-1 and TRBJ2-1, is KAGVTQTPRYLIKTRGQQVTLSCSPISGHRSVSWYQQTPGQGLQFLFEYFSETQRNKGNFPGRFSGRQFSNSRSEMNVSTLELGDSALYLCASSSNPPGLAGIHEQFFGPGTRLTVL.

The chain joins TRBV20-1 to TRBJ2-5; TCRdb outputs TRBD2, but without DNA this stays unchecked. Germline V gene data show CDR1 as DFQATT and CDR2 as SNEGSKA (reference sequence). The CDR3 runs to 13 residues. CDR3 sequence: CSARGGRKETQYF.

The genes are TRBV7-3 and TRBJ2-1; the TRBD1 assignment by TCRdb is unverifiable without DNA. Germline assignment: CDR1 SGHTA and CDR2 FQGTGA. The length of the CDR3 is 16 residues. CDR3 amino acids: CASSPRTGSALNEQFF.

The chain carries TRBV4-1 and TRBJ1-5; there is no DNA to check the TCRdb D call of TRBD1. The CDR3 is 16 amino acids. Germline CDR1 reads MGHRA; CDR2 reads YSYEKL. The CDR3 here is CASSHIGQGGNQPQHF.

The chain joins TRBV9 to TRBJ2-2; checking the TCRdb D call of TRBD2 is not possible without DNA. The CDR3 totals 15 residues. From germline, CDR1 is SGDLS and CDR2 YYNGEE. This chain's CDR3 is CASSVAFGPTGELFF.

The chain carries TRBV6-2 or TRBV6-3 and TRBJ1-2; TCRdb indicates TRBD1, and absent DNA this call remains unverified. Germline CDR1 is MNHEY and CDR2 is SVGEGT. The CDR3 is 11 residues long. The CDR3 loop reads CASSYTGGYTF.

V usage is TRBV30 and J usage is TRBJ1-1. Per the germline V gene, CDR1 is GTSNPN and CDR2 is SVGIG (reference sequence). The CDR3 has 14 residues. The CDR3 here is CAFSTGIMNTEAFF.

The CDR3 spells CASSLSYLGFSYNEQFF. The rearrangement joins TRBV5-5 to TRBJ2-1. CDR3 size: 17 residues. Germline CDR1 reads SGHKS; CDR2 reads YYEKEE (reference sequence).

The CDR3 protein is CASSRDLSYEQYF. The rearrangement joins TRBV7-6 to TRBJ2-7; checking the TCRdb D call of TRBD1 is not possible without DNA. The germline V gene has CDR1 SGHVS and CDR2 FNYEAQ. This CDR3 has 13 residues.